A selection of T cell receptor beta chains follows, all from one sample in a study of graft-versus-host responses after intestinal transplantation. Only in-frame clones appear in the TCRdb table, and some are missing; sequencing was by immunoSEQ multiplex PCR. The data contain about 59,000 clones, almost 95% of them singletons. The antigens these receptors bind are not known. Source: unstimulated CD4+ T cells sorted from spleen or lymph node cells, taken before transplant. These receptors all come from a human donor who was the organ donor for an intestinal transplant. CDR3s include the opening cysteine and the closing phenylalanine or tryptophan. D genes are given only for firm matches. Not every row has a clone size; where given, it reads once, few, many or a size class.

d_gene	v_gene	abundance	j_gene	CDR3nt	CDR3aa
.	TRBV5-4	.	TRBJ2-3	TGTGCCAGCAGCTTATCGGGGCGGCGCGGAGATACGCAGTATTTT	CASSLSGRRGDTQYF
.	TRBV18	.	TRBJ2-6	TGTGCCAGCTCACCACCGTCGTTGGAATCCAACGTCCTGACTTTC	CASSPPSLESNVLTF
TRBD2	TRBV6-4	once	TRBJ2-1	TGTGCCAGCAGCCCTACTAGCGGGGGGTACAATGAGCAGTTCTTC	CASSPTSGGYNEQFF
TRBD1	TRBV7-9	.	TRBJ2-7	TGTGCCAGCAGCCCGCGCGGGACAGGGGCCTACGAGCAGTACTTC	CASSPRGTGAYEQYF
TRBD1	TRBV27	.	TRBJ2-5	TGTGCCAGCAGCCGACAGGGGGGAGAGCAGTACTTC	CASSRQGGEQYF
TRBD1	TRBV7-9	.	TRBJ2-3	TGTGCCAGCAGCTCCAGGGGTTCACAGGGGCCTAGCACAGATACGCAGTATTTT	CASSSRGSQGPSTDTQYF
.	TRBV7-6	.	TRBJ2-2	TGTGCCAGCAGCCTGACTGGACTAACCAACACCGGGGAGCTGTTTTTT	CASSLTGLTNTGELFF
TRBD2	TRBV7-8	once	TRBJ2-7	TGTGCCAGCAGCGCGGGACTAGCGGGGGGGCCCTACGAGCAGTACTTC	CASSAGLAGGPYEQYF
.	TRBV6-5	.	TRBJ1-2	TGTGCCAGCGGGGACATCCCCGGGATATATGGCTACACCTTC	CASGDIPGIYGYTF
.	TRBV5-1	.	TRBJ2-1	TGCGCCAGCAGCTTTGGCCCGGGGGAAGAGCAGTTCTTC	CASSFGPGEEQFF